This is a list of T cell receptor beta chains from one sample in a study of T cell responses to AZD1222 COVID-19 vaccine. The method was immunoSEQ multiplex PCR; TCRdb's version includes in-frame clones alone and lacks a portion of them. The profile covers about 150,000 clones, with about 90% appearing a single time and about 5.3% taken by the ten largest. Source: peripheral blood, taken on day 0 of AZD1222 vaccination. The receptors come from an adult in good health. CDR3s leave out the opening cysteine and the closing phenylalanine or tryptophan. Each record gives: J gene, V gene, CDR3 protein.

>TRBJ1-1|TRBV7-2
ASSLQRGREF
>TRBJ1-4|TRBV28
ASSPPPPGSDEKLF
>TRBJ1-1|TRBV5-1
ASRVGATEAF
>TRBJ1-2|TRBV9
ASSARGQLEYGYT
>TRBJ2-5|TRBV11-3
ASSSPSQSGTQY
>TRBJ2-1|TRBV7-3
ASSLRVVGTSEQF
>TRBJ2-4|TRBV27
ASSGGYTKNIQY
>TRBJ2-6|TRBV6-5
ASSPRRSGANVLT
>TRBJ1-1|TRBV29-1
SATVNTEAF
>TRBJ1-5|TRBV5-4
ASSTQGAKAQH
>TRBJ2-2|TRBV18
ASSTTGTRSGELF
>TRBJ1-5|TRBV2
ASSIRDPTPQH
>TRBJ2-7|TRBV25-1
ASSEFGWAGEGPYEQY
>TRBJ2-3|TRBV5-6
ASSLGDRMTQY
>TRBJ1-5|TRBV28
ASSSSIRNQPQH
>TRBJ2-2|TRBV5-1
ASSTLAGGRSGELF